The 25 T cell receptor beta chains below were found in one sample sequenced in a study of neurological immune-mediated disorders. Time point defined: longitudinal time-point 2. TCRdb reprocessed the 5' RACE reads with MiXCR, giving one entry per CDR3 protein. The table lists tens of thousands of distinct CDR3 sequences, around 14% of them singletons. Input material: PBMCs. These receptors were taken from a female donor with HTLV-1-associated myelopathy (HAM/TSP).

This clonotype has only one observation. With a much larger clone just one base away, this may be a read error. The genes are TRBV20-1 and TRBJ2-5, with TRBD1 matching 7 bases. The CDR3 sequence is 15 residues long. In germline, CDR1 is DFQATT, CDR2 SNEGSKA (reference sequence). Written as DNA, the CDR3 is TGCAGTGCTAGAGGGAAGGGGGCGACGCAAGAGACCAAGTACTTC. It encodes CSARGKGATQETKYF.

The chain carries TRBV30 and TRBJ2-7, with 8 bases aligning to TRBD1. The V and J ends lost 1 base and 6 bases, in that order; junction bases with no gene match: 8. Germline CDR1 and CDR2: GTSNPN and SVGIG (reference sequence). The CDR3 consists of 14 residues. CDR3 protein: CAWSAGTGPAEQYF. The CDR3 region has the DNA TGTGCCTGGAGTGCCGGGACAGGCCCGGCCGAGCAGTACTTC.

In its sample, this clonotype was seen many times. In DNA form, the CDR3 reads TGCAGTGCTAGTTTCTCCGATTCACCCCTCCACTTT. Translated: CSASFSDSPLHF. The V call is TRBV20-1, the J call TRBJ1-6; D gene ambiguous. Between the trimmed V and J ends, which lost 3 bases and 8 bases, there was a span of 8 bases. Germline V lookup: CDR1 DFQATT, CDR2 SNEGSKA (reference sequence). CDR3 length: 12 residues.

This clonotype was seen repeatedly, ten times or more. The V and J genes are TRBV3-1 and TRBJ2-7; no definite D call. V shed 4 bases and J shed 4 bases, with 5 bases lying between them. Germline V gene lookup returns CDR1 LGHDT and CDR2 YNNKEL (reference sequence). The CDR3 extends over 11 amino acids. CDR3 in amino acids: CASSRFYEQYF. The CDR3 DNA is TGTGCCAGCAGCCGGTTTTACGAGCAGTACTTC.

This clonotype was seen ten or more times. This chain uses TRBV12-5 with TRBJ2-7, with 9 bases fitting TRBD1. Germline-derived CDR1 and CDR2 are LGHNT and FRNRAP. V gave up 5 bases and J gave up 5 bases; unmatched junction bases: 7. The CDR3 extends over 14 amino acids. The CDR3, as DNA: TGTGCTAGTGGTCTCGGACAGGGGTCCAACGAGCAGTACTTC. It yields the protein CASGLGQGSNEQYF.

The chain has TRBV30 and TRBJ2-3, with TRBD1 matching over 8 bases. Trimming took 8 bases from V and 3 from J; bases not matched to a gene: 10. From germline, CDR1 is GTSNPN and CDR2 SVGIG (reference sequence). This CDR3 has 14 residues. The CDR3 spells CARRSRGPTDTQYF. The CDR3 DNA sequence: TGTGCCCGTAGGAGCAGGGGGCCGACAGATACGCAGTATTTT.

This clonotype was detected many times. The chain employs TRBV10-3 and TRBJ2-2, with no clear D. This CDR3 has 11 residues. Looked up from germline, CDR1 is ENHRY and CDR2 is SYGVKD. Trimming stripped 6 bases from V and 3 bases from J, with 2 bases between. CDR3 nucleotides: TGTGCCATCAGGGACACCGGGGAGCTGTTTTTT. It is translated as CAIRDTGELFF.

This clonotype appeared a few times. The rearrangement joins TRBV9 to TRBJ2-4; the match to TRBD1 covers 9 bases. V dropped 2 bases and J dropped 8; count of bases not matched to a gene: 2. Germline V lookup: CDR1 SGDLS, CDR2 YYNGEE. CDR3 length: 13 residues. In nucleotides, the CDR3 is TGTGCCAGCAGCGTGGGACAGGGAGACATTCAGTACTTC. Protein: CASSVGQGDIQYF. Filled out from reference TRBV9 and TRBJ2-4, the complete variable domain reads DSGVTQTPKHLITATGQRVTLRCSPRSGDLSVYWYQQSLDQGLQFLIQYYNGEERAKGNILERFSAQQFPDLHSELNLSSLELGDSALYFCASSVGQGDIQYFGAGTRLSVL.

The table lists this clonotype with many counts. V usage is TRBV9 and J usage is TRBJ1-6; D is uncertain. Germline values: CDR1 SGDLS, CDR2 YYNGEE. Trimming took 3 bases from V and 10 from J, leaving 17 bases between them. This CDR3 has 15 amino acids. The CDR3 DNA follows: TGTGCCAGCAGCGATCAGAGGGATTCCCACTCACCCCTCCACTTT. Its translation is CASSDQRDSHSPLHF.

Many counts were recorded for this clonotype. This chain links TRBV12-3 or TRBV12-4 with TRBJ2-3; 9 bases line up with TRBD2. The junction had 6 bases not matched to a gene; V was cut back by 1 base and J by 4 bases. This CDR3 has 16 residues. Here the CDR3 reads CASSLGTSGLADTQYF. CDR3 sequence (DNA): TGTGCCAGCAGTTTAGGAACTAGCGGGTTGGCAGATACGCAGTATTTT.

The sample holds many counts of this clonotype. The chain links TRBV20-1 to TRBJ2-5, with D possibly being TRBD2 (5 bases). CDR3 size: 14 residues. V shed 0 bases and J shed 5 bases, with 13 bases lying between them. CDR1 DFQATT and CDR2 SNEGSKA come from the germline V gene (reference sequence). CDR3 residues: CSARDLWRVETQYF. The CDR3 DNA reads as TGCAGTGCTAGAGATCTTTGGCGGGTGGAGACCCAGTACTTC.

This clonotype occurred many times. V is TRBV18 and J is TRBJ1-1; no definite D call. Deletions cut 1 base from V and 4 bases from J, with 10 bases between. CDR1 and CDR2 (germline): KGHSH, LQKENI. This CDR3 is 14 amino acids long. CDR3 amino acids: CASSPQGSGTEAFF. The DNA of the CDR3 is TGTGCCAGCTCACCACAGGGTAGTGGCACTGAAGCTTTCTTT.

This clonotype was recorded at least ten times. The chain carries TRBV5-6 and TRBJ1-5, with D maybe TRBD1 (5 bases). The CDR3 extends over 14 amino acids. V lost 0 bases and J lost 7, with 11 bases in between. The V gene's germline CDR1 is SGHDT and CDR2 YYEEEE. CDR3: CASSLEWQGQPQHF. In nucleotides, the CDR3 is TGTGCCAGCAGCTTGGAATGGCAGGGCCAGCCCCAGCATTTT.

This clonotype was seen many times. The genes are TRBV7-3 and TRBJ1-2, with D possibly matching TRBD1 (5 bases). Germline CDR1 is SGHTA and CDR2 is FQGTGA. V was clipped by 5 bases and J by 4 bases, with 14 bases between them. The CDR3 is 14 amino acids. CDR3 sequence reads: CASSINAQGYGYTF. Here the CDR3 DNA reads TGTGCCAGCAGCATTAATGCTCAGGGCTATGGCTACACCTTC.

This clonotype came up many times. V is TRBV7-9 and J is TRBJ2-2, with D hard to call. Trimming left V 5 bases short and J 0 bases short, with 7 bases between. Germline lookup yields CDR1 SEHNR and CDR2 FQNEAQ (reference sequence). This CDR3 has 14 residues. The DNA of the CDR3 is TGTGCCAGCAGCGAGAAAACGAACACCGGGGAGCTGTTTTTT. Translating it yields CASSEKTNTGELFF.

This clonotype has a count of ten or more. This chain links TRBV20-1 with TRBJ2-7; D is perhaps TRBD2 (6 bases). Germline CDR1 is DFQATT and CDR2 is SNEGSKA (reference sequence). The CDR3 is 15 residues long. V was cut by 1 base and J by 2 bases, with 15 bases left in between. The CDR3 DNA sequence: TGCAGTGCTAGAGGATCACTAGCTGCTGCCTACGAGCAGTACTTC. Amino acids: CSARGSLAAAYEQYF.

In its sample, this clonotype was seen many times. The chain carries TRBV5-1 and TRBJ2-3; D gene uncertain. This CDR3 region has 13 residues. CDR1 SGHRS and CDR2 YFSETQ come from the germline V gene. Trimming pared 3 bases from V and 0 bases from J, leaving 5 bases between. CDR3 loop: CASSYPSTDTQYF. DNA of the CDR3: TGCGCCAGCAGCTACCCTAGCACAGATACGCAGTATTTT.

The V call is TRBV5-1, the J call TRBJ2-7, with TRBD1 matching over 10 bases. The germline V gene has CDR1 SGHRS and CDR2 YFSETQ. This CDR3 is built from 15 residues. Trimming cost V 4 bases and J 3 bases; bases outside gene matches: 7. CDR3 DNA: TGCGCCAGCAGCGCGTACGGGACAGGGGTCTACGAGCAGTACTTC. As protein: CASSAYGTGVYEQYF.

This clonotype was counted at least ten times. This rearrangement joins TRBV12-3 or TRBV12-4 to TRBJ1-5; TRBD1 matches at 7 bases. The CDR3 has 15 amino acids. The V segment lost 7 bases and the J segment 0 bases; nucleotides outside the gene matches: 6. CDR3 bases: TGTGCCAGCACTAAAGGACAGGATAGCAATCAGCCCCAGCATTTT. Protein sequence: CASTKGQDSNQPQHF.

The table lists this clonotype with many counts. V and J are TRBV5-1 and TRBJ2-3; no firm D call. The germline gives CDR1 SGHRS, CDR2 YFSETQ. V lost 4 bases and J lost 1, with 16 bases in between. This CDR3 region has 16 residues. The CDR3 sequence: CASSLQPPTGTDTQYF. The CDR3 region has the DNA TGCGCCAGCAGCCTGCAGCCGCCTACCGGCACAGATACGCAGTATTTT.

Many counts were recorded for this clonotype. The chain joins TRBV3-1 to TRBJ2-1; 13 positions agree with TRBD2. The germline V gene encodes CDR1 LGHDT and CDR2 YNNKEL (reference sequence). J lost 5 bases, V lost 6 bases, and 1 base had no gene match. CDR3 size: 14 residues. The CDR3 spells CASRTSGGNNEQFF. For the CDR3, the DNA is TGTGCCAGCAGGACTAGCGGGGGGAACAATGAGCAGTTCTTC.

As DNA, the CDR3 is TGTGCCAGCAGGGAGACAGGGGAGTTTGGCTACACCTTC. This sequence encodes CASRETGEFGYTF. The rearrangement links TRBV6-6 to TRBJ1-2; 8 bases are shared with TRBD1. CDR1 is MNHNY, CDR2 SVGAGI, per germline (reference sequence). There are 13 residues in the CDR3. Germline trimming cut 6 bases from V and 7 bases from J; bases unmatched to any gene: 7.

This clonotype was seen repeatedly, ten times or more. The chain combines TRBV11-2 with TRBJ2-5; 8 positions match TRBD2. Germline values: CDR1 SGHAT, CDR2 FQNNGV. CDR3 length: 16 amino acids. J was trimmed by 9 bases and V by 6 bases; bases with no gene match: 18. This chain's CDR3 is CASSRGLAESLGAQYF. The CDR3 DNA reads TGTGCCAGCAGTAGAGGACTAGCCGAGAGTCTCGGGGCCCAGTACTTC.

CDR3 region: CSASGELIWETQYF. CDR3 DNA: TGCAGTGCATCGGGGGAGCTCATCTGGGAGACCCAGTACTTC. The rearrangement uses TRBV20-1 and TRBJ2-5, with a weak D call TRBD2 (6 bases). In germline, CDR1 is DFQATT, CDR2 SNEGSKA (reference sequence). The CDR3 runs to 14 residues. V was trimmed by 6 bases and J by 5 bases, leaving 19 bases between them.

There are many counts of this clonotype. The chain employs TRBV4-1 and TRBJ1-2; the D is unclear. The CDR3 covers 13 residues. Per germline, CDR1 MGHRA and CDR2 YSYEKL. Trimming stripped 5 bases from V and 4 bases from J, with 11 bases between. The CDR3 is CASSKGPGYGYTF. Here the CDR3 DNA reads TGCGCCAGCAGCAAGGGTCCAGGCTATGGCTACACCTTC.